The 18 T cell receptor beta chains reported below all come from one sample, sequenced in a study of technical replicates of blood from a handful of donors. Sequenced by immunoSEQ multiplex PCR; TCRdb stores in-frame clones only, minus some. The sample shows approximately 80,000 clones, 75% to 90% of them seen only once. Sequencing used T cells isolated from PBMCs. The receptor source for this set is a human donor in good health.

This chain uses TRBV5-1 with TRBJ2-2; weak D call: TRBD1 (5 bases). Trimming took off 5 bases at V and 0 bases at J, with 11 bases between the two ends. CDR1 SGHRS and CDR2 YFSETQ come from the germline V gene. CDR3 size: 15 residues. The CDR3 region has the DNA TGCGCCAGCAGGGGTACAGGCCCGAACACCGGGGAGCTGTTTTTT. It encodes CASRGTGPNTGELFF.

The chain uses TRBV9 and TRBJ2-3; D is ambiguous. Trimming removed 1 base from V and 0 bases from J, with 6 bases in between. The CDR3 is 14 amino acids. Per the germline V gene, CDR1 is SGDLS and CDR2 is YYNGEE. The CDR3 sequence: CASSVRVSTDTQYF. The CDR3 region has the DNA TGTGCCAGCAGCGTAAGAGTGAGCACAGATACGCAGTATTTT.

The chain combines TRBV11-2 with TRBJ2-3; D is unresolved. The CDR3 loop spans 13 amino acids. CDR1 is SGHAT, CDR2 FQNNGV, per germline. The V end was cut by 5 bases, the J end by 2 bases, with 8 bases between. The CDR3 nucleotides are TGTGCCAGCAGCGGAGAGGCCACAGATACGCAGTATTTT. Amino acid sequence: CASSGEATDTQYF. Full variable domain (rest looked up from reference TRBV11-2 and TRBJ2-3): EAGVAQSPRYKIIEKRQSVAFWCNPISGHATLYWYQQILGQGPKLLIQFQNNGVVDDSQLPKDRFSAERLKGVDSTLKIQPAKLEDSAVYLCASSGEATDTQYFGPGTRLTVL.

Here the CDR3 reads CASSLVGPLNTEAFF. The CDR3 nucleotides are TGCGCCAGCAGCTTGGTGGGGCCATTGAACACTGAAGCTTTCTTT. J is TRBJ1-1 and V is TRBV5-1; perhaps TRBD1 as D (5 bases). The CDR3 sequence is 15 residues long. Germline CDR1 SGHRS, CDR2 YFSETQ. With 0 bases removed from V and 0 bases from J, the gap between germline ends came to 9 bases. Based on the CDR3 plus reference TRBV5-1 and TRBJ1-1, the full variable domain is KAGVTQTPRYLIKTRGQQVTLSCSPISGHRSVSWYQQTPGQGLQFLFEYFSETQRNKGNFPGRFSGRQFSNSRSEMNVSTLELGDSALYLCASSLVGPLNTEAFFGQGTRLTVV.

This clone was seen a handful of times. V and J are TRBV11-2 and TRBJ2-7; the D is unclear. V shed 7 bases and J shed 0 bases, with 16 bases lying between them. Germline values: CDR1 SGHAT, CDR2 FQNNGV. The length of the CDR3 is 15 residues. The CDR3 region is CASTPLTVSSYEQYF. The CDR3 coding sequence is TGTGCCAGCACCCCTCTCACAGTGAGCTCCTACGAGCAGTACTTC.

The genes are TRBV27 and TRBJ1-2, with a tentative D call TRBD1 (6 bases). The CDR3 runs to 15 residues. The germline V and J ends were trimmed by 5 bases and 2 bases, with 15 bases remaining between them. Per germline, CDR1 MNHEY and CDR2 SMNVEV (reference sequence). This chain's CDR3 is CASSTRTAHNYGYTF. CDR3 sequence (DNA): TGTGCCAGCAGTACCCGGACAGCGCACAACTATGGCTACACCTTC.

The genes are TRBV4-3 and TRBJ2-7, with D unresolved. This CDR3 contains 14 residues. CDR1 and CDR2 from the germline V gene are LGHNA and YSLEER. V gave up 0 bases and J gave up 7 bases, with 13 bases separating them. CDR3: CASSQDSERNEQYF. The CDR3 nucleotides read TGCGCCAGCAGCCAAGATAGTGAGAGAAATGAGCAGTACTTC.

This sequence joins TRBV7-2 and TRBJ1-5, with 7 bases identical to TRBD1. Germline-derived CDR1 and CDR2 are SGHTA and FQGNSA. CDR3 size: 15 residues. The trim removed 4 bases at V and 7 bases at J, leaving 10 bases unmatched. The CDR3 loop reads CASSSIRDSRQPQHF. The CDR3 DNA reads TGTGCCAGCAGCTCAATCCGGGACAGTAGGCAGCCCCAGCATTTT.

The rearrangement joins TRBV19 to TRBJ2-7, with 8 bases identical to TRBD1. This CDR3 is built from 13 residues. CDR1 and CDR2 from the germline V gene are LNHDA and SQIVND (reference sequence). J was trimmed by 1 base and V by 9 bases; bases with no gene match: 5. CDR3: CASRDRSSYEQYF. The DNA for the CDR3 is TGTGCCAGCCGGGACAGGTCGTCCTACGAGCAGTACTTC.

This chain connects TRBV4-3 to TRBJ2-1; D remains ambiguous. Germline V CDR1 and CDR2: LGHNA, YSLEER. V lost 1 base and J 4 bases, leaving 8 bases between the germline ends. CDR3 length equals 14 residues. The CDR3 DNA is TGCGCCAGCAGCCAAGGGTCAGGTTACAATGAGCAGTTCTTC. Translation: CASSQGSGYNEQFF.

The rearrangement links TRBV30 to TRBJ1-2; D gene unclear. The CDR3 sequence is 12 residues long. V was shortened by 5 bases and J by 6 bases, with 13 bases between the two germline ends. The germline V gene encodes CDR1 GTSNPN and CDR2 SVGIG (reference sequence). The CDR3 DNA reads as TGTGCCTGGTTCGGAGCGCAGCATGGCTACACCTTC. Translation: CAWFGAQHGYTF.

The chain couples TRBV5-6 to TRBJ2-7, with TRBD2 as a possible D gene (6 bases). Germline V gene sequence: CDR1 SGHDT, CDR2 YYEEEE. V was pared by 4 bases and J by 7 bases, with 21 bases between. This CDR3 spans 15 amino acids. CDR3 sequence reads: CASSLVPRGRGEQYF. Here the CDR3 DNA reads TGTGCCAGCAGCCTCGTACCGCGGGGTCGTGGGGAGCAGTACTTC.

This chain links TRBV4-3 with TRBJ2-1, with 14 positions matching TRBD2. Germline trimming cut 5 bases from V and 8 bases from J; bases unmatched to any gene: 5. The germline V gene has CDR1 LGHNA and CDR2 YSLEER. CDR3 size: 15 residues. The CDR3 reads CASSLGLAGEDEQFF. Here the CDR3 DNA reads TGCGCCAGCAGCTTGGGACTAGCGGGAGAGGATGAGCAGTTCTTC.

J is TRBJ2-4 and V is TRBV4-2; TRBD2 aligns across 9 bases. Germline V gives CDR1 LGHNA, CDR2 YNFKEQ. The CDR3 extends over 19 amino acids. V lost 0 bases, J lost 9 bases, and 18 bases stayed unmatched. The CDR3 DNA reads as TGTGCCAGCAGCCAAGAGAACGTTCGAGCGGGAGGCCACGGGAGCATTCAGTACTTC. Translation gives CASSQENVRAGGHGSIQYF.

The chain recombines TRBV5-4 with TRBJ1-2, with 10 bases aligning to TRBD1. The CDR3 is 14 amino acids. The V gene end was trimmed by 3 bases and the J gene end by 4 bases; junction bases not matched to a gene: 3. Germline V lookup: CDR1 SGHNT, CDR2 YYREEE (reference sequence). The CDR3 protein is CASSSGQGIYGYTF. The CDR3 DNA reads TGTGCCAGCAGCTCGGGACAGGGGATCTATGGCTACACCTTC.

V is TRBV5-8 and J is TRBJ2-7; 8 bases agree with TRBD1. The V gene end was trimmed by 4 bases and the J gene end by 8 bases; junction bases not matched to a gene: 14. This CDR3 has 15 amino acids. From germline, CDR1 is SGHTS and CDR2 YDEGEE. The CDR3 reads CASSVGQGGREQQYF. The DNA for the CDR3 is TGTGCCAGCAGCGTAGGACAGGGAGGAAGGGAGCAGCAGTACTTC. The full variable domain, with the rest looked up from reference TRBV5-8 and TRBJ2-7, is EAGVTQSPTHLIKTRGQQATLRCSPISGHTSVYWYQQALGLGLQFLLWYDEGEERNRGNFPPRFSGRQFPNYSSELNVNALELEDSALYLCASSVGQGGREQQYFGPGTRLTVT.

This rearrangement joins TRBV20-1 to TRBJ1-1; D not certain. V lost 4 bases and J 5 bases, leaving 8 bases between the germline ends. There are 11 residues in the CDR3. Per germline, CDR1 DFQATT and CDR2 SNEGSKA (reference sequence). The CDR3 region is CSANPVTEAFF. The CDR3 DNA sequence: TGCAGTGCTAATCCGGTTACTGAAGCTTTCTTT.

The genes are TRBV4-1 and TRBJ2-7, with TRBD2 matching over 7 bases. V lost 3 bases, J lost 2 bases, and 13 bases stayed unmatched. Looked up from germline, CDR1 is MGHRA and CDR2 is YSYEKL. CDR3 size: 17 residues. DNA for the CDR3: TGCGCCAGCAGCCATGGGGGGGTAGGAGGGGCCACCTACGAGCAGTACTTC. Its translation is CASSHGGVGGATYEQYF.